This T cell receptor (beta chain) stems from a study of cytomegalovirus exposure and HLA in healthy donors. The primer mix had 60 Vbeta and 13 Jbeta primers. Here immunoSEQ multiplex PCR was the method, and the copy in TCRdb shows in-frame clones only, minus some. The table shows around 150,000 clones, with about four fifths occurring only once. This clone occurred once. The CDR3 covers 15 residues. Germline V gives CDR1 MGHRA, CDR2 YSYEKL. Unmatched junction bases numbered 4, after V lost 0 bases and J lost 7 bases. The V gene is TRBV4-1, the J gene TRBJ2-1, with 9 bases lining up with TRBD2. The sample consisted of PBMCs. The TCR sequence derives from a man aged 25-45 years in good health and CMV-seronegative. As DNA, the CDR3 is TGCGCCAGCAGCCAAGATCACGGACTAGCGAATGAGCAGTTCTTC. It translates to CASSQDHGLANEQFF.